Shown below are 12 T cell receptor beta chains from a single sample sequenced in a study of blood T cell repertoires in COVID-19. The method was immunoSEQ multiplex PCR; TCRdb's version includes in-frame clones alone and lacks a portion of them. The profile shows about 350,000 clones, almost 90% of them singletons. The sequenced sample was PBMCs or T cells enriched from blood (not recorded which). These receptors all come from a woman in her 30s who had been exposed to COVID-19.

This chain connects TRBV7-9 to TRBJ2-7; 10 positions match TRBD1. This CDR3 has 16 amino acids. Germline assignment: CDR1 SEHNR and CDR2 FQNEAQ (reference sequence). With 5 bases clipped from V and 4 bases from J, the junction kept 11 bases outside the gene matches. The CDR3 DNA sequence: TGTGCCAGCAGCACGCGACCCGGGACAGGGGCTTACGAGCAGTACTTC. Translated, it gives CASSTRPGTGAYEQYF.

This clone occurred a few times. The chain couples TRBV18 to TRBJ1-3; D not resolved. Germline assignment: CDR1 KGHSH and CDR2 LQKENI. CDR3 length: 14 residues. V lost 3 bases, J lost 1 base, and 7 bases lay in between. The DNA for the CDR3 is TGTGCCAGCTCACCGTCCCGTTCTGGAAACACCATATATTTT. It is translated as CASSPSRSGNTIYF.

This sequence joins TRBV24-1 and TRBJ1-2; unclear D gene. The V end lost 1 base, the J end lost 4 bases, and 9 bases lay between the germline ends. Germline lookup yields CDR1 KGHDR and CDR2 SFDVKD. This CDR3 has 14 residues. CDR3 residues: CATSDFGQRYGYTF. CDR3 DNA: TGTGCCACCAGTGATTTCGGTCAACGCTATGGCTACACCTTC.

A word on this clone: This sample also contains other DNA sequences that code for the same CDR3. The V gene is TRBV28, the J gene TRBJ1-4, with 9 positions matching TRBD1. The CDR3 is 15 residues long. The V gene's germline CDR1 is MDHEN and CDR2 SYDVKM. V gave up 4 bases and J gave up 6 bases; unmatched junction bases: 6. CDR3 sequence: CASSSPGQGYEKLFF. CDR3 coding DNA: TGTGCCAGCAGTTCTCCGGGACAGGGTTATGAAAAACTGTTTTTT. The complete variable domain, with remaining parts taken from reference TRBV28 and TRBJ1-4, reads DVKVTQSSRYLVKRTGEKVFLECVQDMDHENMFWYRQDPGLGLRLIYFSYDVKMKEKGDIPEGYSVSREKKERFSLILESASTNQTSMYLCASSSPGQGYEKLFFGSGTQLSVL.

The chain combines TRBV7-3 with TRBJ1-1, with TRBD1 as a possible D gene (6 bases). Germline V gives CDR1 SGHTA, CDR2 FQGTGA. The CDR3 is 16 residues long. The V end lost 4 bases, the J end lost 9 bases, and 24 bases lay between the germline ends. This CDR3 reads CASSSQGGQGIVKAFF. CDR3 DNA sequence: TGTGCCAGCAGCTCCCAAGGGGGACAAGGCATAGTCAAAGCTTTCTTT.

The rearrangement links TRBV2 to TRBJ2-1; TRBD2 matches at 11 bases. The germline CDR1 and CDR2 sequences are SNHLY and FYNNEI. Trimming cost V 6 bases and J 2 bases; bases outside gene matches: 3. CDR3 length equals 15 residues. CDR3 DNA: TGTGCCAGCAGGGAGGGACTAGCGGCCTACAATGAGCAGTTCTTC. It codes for CASREGLAAYNEQFF.

The chain recombines TRBV10-2 with TRBJ2-7; TRBD2 aligns across 10 bases. V was clipped by 6 bases and J by 9 bases; unmatched bases: 5. The CDR3 consists of 12 residues. Germline lookup yields CDR1 WSHSY and CDR2 SAAADI. CDR3 coding DNA: TGCGCCAGCAGAACTAGCGGGGAGAGGCAGTACTTC. Translation: CASRTSGERQYF.

The chain uses TRBV7-6 and TRBJ2-1, with TRBD2 matching 8 bases. Germline CDR1 is SGHVS and CDR2 is FNYEAQ. The CDR3 spans 16 residues. J was trimmed by 0 bases and V by 3 bases; bases with no gene match: 4. CDR3 sequence reads: CASSFGSGSSYNEQFF. CDR3 nucleotide sequence: TGTGCCAGCAGCTTTGGAAGCGGGAGCTCCTACAATGAGCAGTTCTTC.

The V call is TRBV2, the J call TRBJ1-5; 7 nucleotides agree with TRBD1. From germline, CDR1 is SNHLY and CDR2 FYNNEI. The CDR3 contains 14 residues. J gave up 8 bases and V 2 bases, and 6 bases lay outside the gene matches. CDR3 residues: CASSETLQGKPQHF. CDR3 in DNA: TGTGCCAGCAGTGAAACCTTACAGGGGAAGCCCCAGCATTTT.

The chain recombines TRBV7-9 with TRBJ2-2; D possibly corresponds to TRBD1 (5 bases). This CDR3 region has 15 residues. V was clipped by 4 bases and J by 3 bases, with 12 bases between them. The germline V gene has CDR1 SEHNR and CDR2 FQNEAQ (reference sequence). The CDR3 bases are TGTGCCAGCAGCTCCAGGGTGGGCGACACCGGGGAGCTGTTTTTT. Its translation is CASSSRVGDTGELFF.

The rearrangement uses TRBV4-1 and TRBJ2-2, with TRBD2 identical over 7 bases. V lost 0 bases, J lost 5 bases, and 6 bases stayed unmatched. The CDR3 loop spans 16 amino acids. Per the germline V gene, CDR1 is MGHRA and CDR2 is YSYEKL. The CDR3 sequence: CASSQELLARTGELFF. The CDR3 nucleotides read TGCGCCAGCAGCCAAGAACTACTAGCGAGAACCGGGGAGCTGTTTTTT.

The chain is built from TRBV4-2 and TRBJ2-1, with D possibly TRBD2 on 7 matching bases. The germline CDR1 and CDR2 sequences are LGHNA and YNFKEQ. CDR3 size: 17 residues. With 2 bases removed from V and 0 bases from J, the gap between germline ends came to 14 bases. The CDR3: CASSQRGGGFSYNEQFF. In DNA form, the CDR3 reads TGTGCCAGCAGCCAAAGGGGGGGAGGTTTCTCCTACAATGAGCAGTTCTTC.